This T cell receptor beta chain was sequenced during a study of T cell repertoires in cytomegalovirus infection. Study in general: It can be stated that public TCR beta signatures indicated CMV infection as well as a matching HLA type. General observations from the study: Clonotypes of TCR beta that were HLA-C-restricted and CMV-specific dominated the ex vivo response.

A single record per CDR3 protein comes from TCRdb applying MiXCR to the reads. The data contain about 740,000 distinct CDR3 sequences, 35% to 40% of them singletons. V gave up 0 bases and J gave up 4 bases, with 9 bases separating them. The germline gives CDR1 SGHAT, CDR2 FQDESV (reference sequence). The CDR3 consists of 14 residues. This clonotype was counted between two and nine times. The target antigen is unknown. The TCR sequence derives from a human donor in good health (CMV status not recorded). Some clones in this sample may be carry-over from other donors' samples. Sequencing input: PBMCs. V is TRBV11-1 and J is TRBJ1-1; no firm D call. The CDR3 protein is CASSLAGLSTEAFF. CDR3 nucleotide sequence: TGTGCCAGCAGCTTAGCAGGACTGAGCACTGAAGCTTTCTTT.